Listed below are T cell receptor beta chains from one sample, sequenced in a study of T cell repertoires in cytomegalovirus infection. Each CDR3 protein gets one entry after TCRdb re-called the reads with MiXCR. The sample includes about 300,000 distinct CDR3 sequences, roughly 9.3% of them seen just once. Sequencing was carried out using PBMCs. The receptors derive from a human donor in good health (CMV status not recorded). Some clones in this sample may be carry-over from other donors' samples. CDR3s include the opening cysteine and the closing phenylalanine or tryptophan. A D gene is named only where the DNA matches it firmly. Not every row has a clone size; where given, it reads once, few, many or a size class.

J,D,size,V,CDR3,DNA
TRBJ2-7,TRBD1,many,TRBV10-3,CAISEPWDSFYEQYF,TGTGCCATCAGTGAGCCGTGGGACAGCTTCTACGAGCAGTACTTC
TRBJ2-3,TRBD2,many,TRBV6-2/TRBV6-3,CASKVRLAGGADTQYF,TGTGCCAGCAAAGTTCGGCTAGCGGGGGGGGCAGATACGCAGTATTTT
TRBJ1-2,TRBD1,many,TRBV12-3/TRBV12-4,CASIPGQGNYGYTF,TGTGCCAGCATCCCGGGACAGGGGAACTATGGCTACACCTTC
TRBJ1-6,TRBD1,many,TRBV7-2,CASSLTQGASPLHF,TGTGCCAGCAGCTTAACGCAGGGGGCTTCACCCCTCCACTTT
TRBJ2-5,TRBD2,many,TRBV7-9,CASSVGLAGETQYF,TGTGCCAGCAGTGTGGGACTAGCGGGGGAGACCCAGTACTTC
TRBJ2-7,-,many,TRBV7-2,CASSLAGEQYF,TGTGCCAGCAGCTTAGCAGGCGAGCAGTACTTC
TRBJ2-5,-,many,TRBV12-3/TRBV12-4,CASSPGLRETQYF,TGTGCCAGCAGTCCGGGCCTCAGGGAGACCCAGTACTTC
TRBJ2-6,-,-,TRBV2,CASSLSRAGRANVLTF,TGTGCCAGCAGCCTCTCTCGGGCGGGGCGGGCCAACGTCCTGACTTTC
TRBJ1-1,-,many,TRBV19,CASTLAGGTEAFF,TGTGCCAGTACCCTGGCTGGGGGGACTGAAGCTTTCTTT
TRBJ2-3,-,many,TRBV6-5,CASSYEGGTQYF,TGTGCCAGCAGTTACGAAGGGGGTACGCAGTATTTT
TRBJ2-3,-,many,TRBV6-5,CASSYSYRGADTQYF,TGTGCCAGCAGTTACTCGTATAGGGGCGCAGATACGCAGTATTTT
TRBJ1-6,-,many,TRBV19,CASGSSRVKSPLHF,TGTGCCAGTGGGTCAAGCAGGGTTAAATCACCCCTCCACTTT
TRBJ2-1,-,many,TRBV6-5,CASSYGGNSYNEQFF,TGTGCCAGCAGTTACGGGGGAAACTCCTACAATGAGCAGTTCTTC
TRBJ2-7,-,many,TRBV14,CASSQEFGTRQYF,TGTGCCAGCAGCCAAGAGTTTGGGACCCGGCAGTACTTC
TRBJ2-1,-,many,TRBV10-3,CAISDHQGGNEQFF,TGTGCCATCAGTGATCACCAGGGGGGGAATGAGCAGTTCTTC
TRBJ1-2,-,many,TRBV12-3/TRBV12-4,CASRTTSNYGYTF,TGTGCCAGCAGAACGACATCTAACTATGGCTACACCTTC
TRBJ2-5,-,many,TRBV7-2,CASSQGGRWMAQYF,TGTGCCAGCAGCCAAGGCGGTCGATGGATGGCCCAGTACTTC
TRBJ1-5,-,-,TRBV20-1,CSARDSREGLNQPQHF,TGCAGTGCTAGAGATAGCAGAGAGGGGCTCAATCAGCCCCAGCATTTT
TRBJ2-5,-,-,TRBV6-5,CASSYSVQGRRQETQYF,TGTGCCAGCAGTTACTCAGTTCAGGGGCGGCGGCAAGAGACCCAGTACTTC
TRBJ1-6,-,few,TRBV19,CATRPGEGSPLHF,TGTGCCACCCGCCCAGGGGAAGGTTCACCCCTCCACTTT
TRBJ1-6,TRBD1,many,TRBV7-9,CASSLRQGNSPLHF,TGTGCCAGCAGCTTAAGACAGGGGAATTCACCCCTCCACTTT
TRBJ1-6,TRBD1,few,TRBV28,CASSLYGQGNSPLHF,TGTGCCAGCAGTTTATACGGACAGGGGAATTCACCCCTCCACTTT
TRBJ1-1,-,many,TRBV7-9,CASTDLTGYGAFF,TGTGCCAGCACCGATCTCACTGGCTATGGAGCTTTCTTT
TRBJ2-3,TRBD1,many,TRBV18,CASSPFLQGSTDTQYF,TGTGCCAGCTCACCCTTCCTACAGGGGAGCACAGATACGCAGTATTTT
TRBJ2-3,-,-,TRBV6-6,CASSYSRDTQYF,TGTGCCAGCAGTTACTCTAGGGATACGCAGTATTTT
TRBJ2-3,-,many,TRBV5-1,CASSLGQRSTDTQYF,TGCGCCAGCAGCTTGGGACAGCGAAGCACAGATACGCAGTATTTT
TRBJ2-2,TRBD2,many,TRBV10-1,CASSGTRGTGELFF,TGCGCCAGCAGTGGGACTAGAGGCACCGGGGAGCTGTTTTTT
TRBJ2-3,-,-,TRBV14,CASCQGQPASTDTQYF,TGTGCCAGCTGCCAAGGTCAACCCGCTAGCACAGATACGCAGTATTTT
TRBJ2-3,TRBD1,many,TRBV7-2,CASSRYRGRSTDTQYF,TGTGCCAGCAGCCGATACAGGGGGAGGAGCACAGATACGCAGTATTTT
TRBJ2-2,-,many,TRBV12-3/TRBV12-4,CASSLGWGTGELFF,TGTGCCAGCAGTTTAGGATGGGGCACCGGGGAGCTGTTTTTT
TRBJ2-7,-,many,TRBV27,CASSSRMTSYEQYF,TGTGCCAGCAGTTCTCGGATGACCTCCTACGAGCAGTACTTC
TRBJ1-5,-,many,TRBV4-1,CASSQAAVSNQPQHF,TGCGCCAGCAGCCAAGCTGCAGTTAGCAATCAGCCCCAGCATTTT
TRBJ1-5,TRBD1,many,TRBV15,CATRTGGEQPQHF,TGTGCCACCAGGACAGGGGGAGAACAGCCCCAGCATTTT
TRBJ2-3,TRBD2,many,TRBV20-1,CSAHSPEAGATDTQYF,TGCAGTGCCCACTCCCCGGAAGCGGGGGCCACAGATACGCAGTATTTT
TRBJ1-6,-,many,TRBV25-1,CASSGSGRSPLHF,TGTGCCAGCAGTGGGTCCGGACGATCACCCCTCCACTTT
TRBJ2-5,TRBD2,many,TRBV7-9,CASSLAAGAGGETQYF,TGTGCCAGCAGCTTAGCAGCGGGGGCCGGTGGTGAGACCCAGTACTTC
TRBJ1-1,-,many,TRBV20-1,CSADPRGNTEAFF,TGCAGTGCGGACCCAAGGGGGAACACTGAAGCTTTCTTT
TRBJ1-2,-,few,TRBV27,CASSRLSSVEGGYTF,TGTGCCAGCAGTCGATTATCCTCGGTTGAAGGCGGCTACACCTTC
TRBJ1-5,-,many,TRBV7-2,CASSSYSGGGSNQPQHF,TGTGCCAGCAGCTCCTATAGCGGGGGGGGGAGCAATCAGCCCCAGCATTTT
TRBJ1-2,-,-,TRBV7-2,CASSLQASYTF,TGTGCCAGCAGCTTACAAGCGAGCTACACCTTC
TRBJ2-1,TRBD1,many,TRBV7-2,CASTLSTGTGWNEQFF,TGTGCCAGCACCCTCTCAACCGGGACAGGGTGGAATGAGCAGTTCTTC
TRBJ2-2,-,-,TRBV20-1,CSARDRRNTGELFF,TGCAGTGCCAGAGACAGAAGGAACACCGGGGAGCTGTTTTTT
TRBJ1-3,-,many,TRBV28,CASSLGGVWTTGNTIYF,TGTGCCAGCAGTTTAGGGGGAGTATGGACCACTGGAAACACCATATATTTT